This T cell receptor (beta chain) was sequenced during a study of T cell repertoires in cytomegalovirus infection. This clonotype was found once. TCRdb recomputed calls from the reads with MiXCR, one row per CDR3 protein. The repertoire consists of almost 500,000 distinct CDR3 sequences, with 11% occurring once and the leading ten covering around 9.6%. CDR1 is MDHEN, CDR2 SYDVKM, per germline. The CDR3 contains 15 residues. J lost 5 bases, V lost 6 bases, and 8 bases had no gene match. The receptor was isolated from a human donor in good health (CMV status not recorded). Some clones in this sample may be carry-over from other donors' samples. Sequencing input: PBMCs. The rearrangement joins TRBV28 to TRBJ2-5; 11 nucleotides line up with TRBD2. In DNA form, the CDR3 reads TGTGCCAGCAGCTTTCTAGCGGGAGGTTCTGAGACCCAGTACTTC. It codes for CASSFLAGGSETQYF.